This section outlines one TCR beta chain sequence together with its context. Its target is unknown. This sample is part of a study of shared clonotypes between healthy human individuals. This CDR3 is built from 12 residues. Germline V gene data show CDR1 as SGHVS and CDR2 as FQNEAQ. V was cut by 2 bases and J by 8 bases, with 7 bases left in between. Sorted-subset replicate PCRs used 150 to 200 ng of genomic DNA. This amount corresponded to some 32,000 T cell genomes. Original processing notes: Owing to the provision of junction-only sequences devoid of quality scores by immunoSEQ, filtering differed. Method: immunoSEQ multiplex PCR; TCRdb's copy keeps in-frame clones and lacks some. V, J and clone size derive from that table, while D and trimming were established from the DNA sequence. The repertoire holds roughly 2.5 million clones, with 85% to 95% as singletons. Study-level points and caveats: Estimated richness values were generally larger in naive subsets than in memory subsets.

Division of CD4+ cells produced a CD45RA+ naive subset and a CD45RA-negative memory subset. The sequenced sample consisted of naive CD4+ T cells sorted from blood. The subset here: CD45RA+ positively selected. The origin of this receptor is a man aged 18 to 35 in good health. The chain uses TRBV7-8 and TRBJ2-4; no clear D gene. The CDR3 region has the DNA TGTGCCAGCAGCTTAACCGGAGACATTCAGTACTTC. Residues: CASSLTGDIQYF.